The rows below give T cell receptor beta chains drawn from one sample of a study of identifying expanded T cells in peripheral blood. Here immunoSEQ multiplex PCR was the method, and the copy in TCRdb shows in-frame clones only, minus some. In the table there are about 94,000 clones, around 90% of which are singletons. The sample comprised blood. The receptors shown here come from a person aged 18 to 75 in good health. Each CDR3 is given with its conserved first and last residue.

V: TRBV5-1
J: TRBJ1-1
CDR3: CASSRAGQGLTEAFF

V: TRBV30
J: TRBJ1-5
CDR3: CAWSLKGGNQPQHF

V: TRBV7-9
J: TRBJ2-5
CDR3: CASSRNWAQETQYF

V: TRBV10-3
J: TRBJ2-3
CDR3: CAIKGAGYTDTQYF

V: TRBV19
J: TRBJ1-5
CDR3: CASSAGALINQPQHF

V: TRBV19
J: TRBJ2-6
CDR3: CASSRQGAGANVLTF

V: TRBV11-3
J: TRBJ2-1
CDR3: CASSSGGLAVSSYNEQFF

V: TRBV5-1
J: TRBJ2-1
CDR3: CASSFSGNFYNEQFF

V: TRBV5-1
J: TRBJ2-5
CDR3: CASAARGVETQYF

V: TRBV13
J: TRBJ1-2
CDR3: CASSTVLSGYTF

V: TRBV4-1
J: TRBJ1-1
CDR3: CASSLRQGMNTEAFF

V: TRBV14
J: TRBJ2-5
CDR3: CASSQAGAGTQYF

V: TRBV7-8
J: TRBJ1-1
CDR3: CASRLFGQDTHTEAFF

V: TRBV6-1
J: TRBJ1-2
CDR3: CASTTRQLYGYTF

V: TRBV9
J: TRBJ2-1
CDR3: CASRALSSEQFF

V: TRBV27
J: TRBJ2-7
CDR3: CASSWDRGSEQYF

V: TRBV7-2
J: TRBJ2-7
CDR3: CASSFAGGPYEQYF

V: TRBV5-1
J: TRBJ1-1
CDR3: CASSLRAFRTVLANTEAFF

V: TRBV29-1
J: TRBJ1-5
CDR3: CSVQGIDSNQPQHF

V: TRBV27
J: TRBJ2-3
CDR3: CASSLLRNSDTQYF

V: TRBV5-1
J: TRBJ1-2
CDR3: CASSSNWGTDYGYTF

V: TRBV5-6
J: TRBJ1-5
CDR3: CASSSGQLRGGNQPQHF

V: TRBV19
J: TRBJ1-5
CDR3: CASSGGQGSLRNQPQHF

V: TRBV6-5
J: TRBJ2-2
CDR3: CASRGTSRTGELFF

V: TRBV6-5
J: TRBJ1-1
CDR3: CASSYGGLKNTEAFF

V: TRBV30
J: TRBJ2-2
CDR3: CAWSVLATGELFF

V: TRBV11-2
J: TRBJ2-2
CDR3: CASARGRANTGELFF

V: TRBV7-3
J: TRBJ2-7
CDR3: CASSLSPGQYNEQYF

V: TRBV29-1
J: TRBJ2-1
CDR3: CSTDRDNEQFF

V: TRBV6-1
J: TRBJ2-5
CDR3: CASSEQGRGETQYF

V: TRBV4-2
J: TRBJ1-2
CDR3: CASSQDLSHRGPYGYTF

V: TRBV7-8
J: TRBJ2-7
CDR3: CASSLIGSGSSEQYF

V: TRBV18
J: TRBJ2-5
CDR3: CASSPGPTQYF

V: TRBV2
J: TRBJ2-7
CDR3: CASSRDSFRNEQYF

V: TRBV30
J: TRBJ2-2
CDR3: CAWSARFAGNTGELFF

V: TRBV30
J: TRBJ1-1
CDR3: CAWSLNSAAFF

V: TRBV4-1
J: TRBJ1-3
CDR3: CASSQVGGGGNTIYF

V: TRBV11-3
J: TRBJ2-2
CDR3: CASSSTSGANTGELFF

V: TRBV6-5
J: TRBJ2-7
CDR3: CASSYRWGGYEQYF

V: TRBV12-5
J: TRBJ2-1
CDR3: CASGLNSGGPEQFF

V: TRBV11-1
J: TRBJ2-3
CDR3: CASSLGRGGTRDTQYF

V: TRBV6-1
J: TRBJ1-1
CDR3: CASSERSANTEAFF

V: TRBV2
J: TRBJ1-1
CDR3: CASSDDEDHQAFF

V: TRBV4-3
J: TRBJ1-3
CDR3: CASSPGSGRSSGNTIYF

V: TRBV28
J: TRBJ2-7
CDR3: CASSLRTSGGYEQYF

V: TRBV19
J: TRBJ2-3
CDR3: CASKVGRGTDTQYF

V: TRBV6-1
J: TRBJ2-5
CDR3: CASSESESRTGETQYF

V: TRBV19
J: TRBJ1-1
CDR3: CASSFRDRGAEAFF

V: TRBV29-1
J: TRBJ1-4
CDR3: CSVAGRLANEKLFF